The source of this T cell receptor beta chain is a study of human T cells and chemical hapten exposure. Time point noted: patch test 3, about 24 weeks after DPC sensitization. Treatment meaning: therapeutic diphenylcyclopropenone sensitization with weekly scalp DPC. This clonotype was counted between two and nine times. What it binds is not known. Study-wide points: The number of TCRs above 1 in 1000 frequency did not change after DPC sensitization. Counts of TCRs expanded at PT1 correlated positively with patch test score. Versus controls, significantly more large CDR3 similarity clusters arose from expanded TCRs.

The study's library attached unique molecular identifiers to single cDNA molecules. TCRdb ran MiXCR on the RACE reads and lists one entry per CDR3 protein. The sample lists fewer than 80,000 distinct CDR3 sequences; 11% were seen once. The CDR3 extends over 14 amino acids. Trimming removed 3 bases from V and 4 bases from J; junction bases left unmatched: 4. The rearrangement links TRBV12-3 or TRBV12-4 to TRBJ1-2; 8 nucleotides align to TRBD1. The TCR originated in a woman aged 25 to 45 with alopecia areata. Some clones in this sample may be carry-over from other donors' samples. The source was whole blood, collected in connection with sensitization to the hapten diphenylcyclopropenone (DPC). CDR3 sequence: CASSFDRGLYGYTF. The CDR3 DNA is TGTGCCAGCAGTTTTGACAGGGGTCTCTATGGCTACACCTTC.